The T cell receptor (beta chain) under discussion was sequenced for a study of cytomegalovirus exposure and HLA in healthy donors. Study at large: As an earlier analysis found, about 179 million T cells yielded approximately 110 million unique TCR beta sequences.

Germline-derived CDR1 and CDR2 are SGHRS and YFSETQ. With 4 bases removed from V and 7 bases from J, the gap between germline ends came to 11 bases. CDR3 length: 13 amino acids. Amplification used 60 Vbeta primers and 13 Jbeta primers. The table came from immunoSEQ multiplex PCR; TCRdb's copy has only in-frame clones and leaves some out. The sample lists 37,000 or so clones, roughly 76% occurring once. This clonotype was obtained from a woman between 40 and 55 years old in good health and CMV-seronegative. Source material: PBMCs. This chain uses TRBV5-1 with TRBJ2-2, with D perhaps matching TRBD1 or TRBD2 (5 bases each). The CDR3 loop reads CASSVGPGGELFF. In DNA form, the CDR3 reads TGCGCCAGCAGCGTGGGACCAGGCGGGGAGCTGTTTTTT. Using reference TRBV5-1 and TRBJ2-2 for the parts outside the CDR3, the full variable domain is KAGVTQTPRYLIKTRGQQVTLSCSPISGHRSVSWYQQTPGQGLQFLFEYFSETQRNKGNFPGRFSGRQFSNSRSEMNVSTLELGDSALYLCASSVGPGGELFFGEGSRLTVL.